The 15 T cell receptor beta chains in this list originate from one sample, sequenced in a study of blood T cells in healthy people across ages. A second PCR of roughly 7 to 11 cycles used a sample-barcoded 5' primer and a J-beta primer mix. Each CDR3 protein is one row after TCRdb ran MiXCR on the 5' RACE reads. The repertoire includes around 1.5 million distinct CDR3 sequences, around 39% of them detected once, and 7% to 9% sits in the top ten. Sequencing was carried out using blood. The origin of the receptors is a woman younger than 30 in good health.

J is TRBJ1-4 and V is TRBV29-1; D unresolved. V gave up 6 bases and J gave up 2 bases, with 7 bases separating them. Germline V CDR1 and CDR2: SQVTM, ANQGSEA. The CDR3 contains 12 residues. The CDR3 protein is CSVRDTNEKLFF. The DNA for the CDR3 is TGCAGCGTACGGGATACTAATGAAAAACTGTTTTTT.

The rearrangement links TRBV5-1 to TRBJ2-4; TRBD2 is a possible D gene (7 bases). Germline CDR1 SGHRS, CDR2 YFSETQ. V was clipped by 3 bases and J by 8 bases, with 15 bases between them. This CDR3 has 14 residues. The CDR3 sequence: CASSSGGGGDIQYF. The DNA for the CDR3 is TGCGCCAGCAGCTCGGGGGGCGGTGGCGACATTCAGTACTTC.

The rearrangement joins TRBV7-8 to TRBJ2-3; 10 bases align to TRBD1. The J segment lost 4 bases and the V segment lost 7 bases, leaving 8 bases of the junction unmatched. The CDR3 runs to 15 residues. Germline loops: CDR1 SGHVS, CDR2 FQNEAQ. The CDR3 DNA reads TGTGCCAGCAACAGGGACAGGGGAGCCCCAGATACGCAGTATTTT. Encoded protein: CASNRDRGAPDTQYF.

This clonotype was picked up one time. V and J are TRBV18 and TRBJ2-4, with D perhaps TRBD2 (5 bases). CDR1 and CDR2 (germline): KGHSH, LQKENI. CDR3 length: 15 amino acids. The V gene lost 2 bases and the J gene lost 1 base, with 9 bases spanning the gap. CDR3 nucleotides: TGTGCCAGCTCACCATCTCCGGGGGCCAAAAACATTCAGTACTTC. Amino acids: CASSPSPGAKNIQYF.

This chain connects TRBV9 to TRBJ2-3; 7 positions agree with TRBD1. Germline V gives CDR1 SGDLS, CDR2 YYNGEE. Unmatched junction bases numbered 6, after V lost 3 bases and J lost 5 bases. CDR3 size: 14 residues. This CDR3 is CASSAGQSGDTQYF. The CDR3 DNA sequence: TGTGCCAGCAGCGCGGGACAGTCTGGAGATACGCAGTATTTT.

The CDR3 here is CATSSAQAPGREVVGELFF. The CDR3, as DNA: TGTGCCACCAGCAGTGCACAGGCCCCGGGCAGGGAAGTTGTCGGGGAGCTGTTTTTT. The genes are TRBV15 and TRBJ2-2; D might be TRBD1 (5 bases). The CDR3 sequence is 19 residues long. Germline V gene lookup returns CDR1 LNHNV and CDR2 YYDKDF (reference sequence). V shed 3 bases and J shed 7 bases, with 27 bases lying between them.

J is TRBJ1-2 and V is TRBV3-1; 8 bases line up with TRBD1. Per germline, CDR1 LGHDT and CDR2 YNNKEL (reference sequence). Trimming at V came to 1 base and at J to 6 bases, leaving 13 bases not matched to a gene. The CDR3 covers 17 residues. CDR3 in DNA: TGTGCCAGCAGCCAAGTTGTCGCACCGGACAGGGCTCATGGCTACACCTTC. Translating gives CASSQVVAPDRAHGYTF.

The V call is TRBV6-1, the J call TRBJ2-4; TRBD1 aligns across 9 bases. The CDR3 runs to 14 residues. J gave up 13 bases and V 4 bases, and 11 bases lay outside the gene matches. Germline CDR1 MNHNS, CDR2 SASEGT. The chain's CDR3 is CASSGGTGLSEQYF. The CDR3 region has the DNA TGTGCCAGCAGTGGAGGGACAGGGCTCTCTGAGCAGTACTTC.

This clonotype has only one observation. Here the CDR3 DNA reads TGCGCCAGCAGCCAAGATACGGCGGTTGTCTATGGCTACACCTTC. This translates into CASSQDTAVVYGYTF. The chain carries TRBV4-3 and TRBJ1-2, with D hard to call. The CDR3 has 15 residues. V was clipped by 0 bases and J by 4 bases, with 12 bases between them. The germline V gene encodes CDR1 LGHNA and CDR2 YSLEER.

CDR3 sequence (DNA): TGTGCCAGTAGTATAGGGTTGGCTAGCGGGTCGACCTACGAGCAGTACTTC. This sequence encodes CASSIGLASGSTYEQYF. The rearrangement links TRBV19 to TRBJ2-7; 8 nucleotides match TRBD2. This CDR3 is built from 17 residues. Germline assignment: CDR1 LNHDA and CDR2 SQIVND (reference sequence). After removal of 1 base from V and 2 bases from J, the junction contained 10 bases not matched to a gene.

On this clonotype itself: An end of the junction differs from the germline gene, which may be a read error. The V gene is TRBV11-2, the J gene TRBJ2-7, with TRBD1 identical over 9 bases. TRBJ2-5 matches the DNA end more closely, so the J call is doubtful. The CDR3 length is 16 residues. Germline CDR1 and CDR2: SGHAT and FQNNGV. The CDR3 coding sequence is TGTGCCAGCCGCTTAGACGGTACAGGGGGCGAGGGGACCCAGTACTTC. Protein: CASRLDGTGGEGTQYF.

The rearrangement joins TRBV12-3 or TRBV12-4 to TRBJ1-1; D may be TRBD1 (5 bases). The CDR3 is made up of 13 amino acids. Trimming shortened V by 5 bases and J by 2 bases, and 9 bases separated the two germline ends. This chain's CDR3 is CASSHRFNTEAFF. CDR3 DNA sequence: TGTGCCAGCAGTCACAGGTTCAACACTGAAGCTTTCTTT.

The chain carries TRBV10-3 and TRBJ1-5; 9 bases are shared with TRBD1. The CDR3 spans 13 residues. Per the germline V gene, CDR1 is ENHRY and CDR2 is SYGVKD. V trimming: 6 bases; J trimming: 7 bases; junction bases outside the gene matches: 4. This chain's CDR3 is CAISTDRGQPQHF. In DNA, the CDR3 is TGTGCCATCAGCACGGACAGGGGCCAGCCCCAGCATTTT.

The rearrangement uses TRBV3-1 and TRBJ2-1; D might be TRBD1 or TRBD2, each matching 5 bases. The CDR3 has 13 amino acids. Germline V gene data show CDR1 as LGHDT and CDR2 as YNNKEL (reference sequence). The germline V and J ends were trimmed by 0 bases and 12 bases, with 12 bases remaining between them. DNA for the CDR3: TGTGCCAGCAGCCAAGATACCCTCGGGGCGCAGTTCTTC. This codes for CASSQDTLGAQFF.

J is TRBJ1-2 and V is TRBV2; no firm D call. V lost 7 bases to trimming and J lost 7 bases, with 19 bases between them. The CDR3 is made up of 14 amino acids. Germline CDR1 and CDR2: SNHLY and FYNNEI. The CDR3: CASTRERSHFGYTF. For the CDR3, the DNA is TGTGCCAGCACCCGGGAACGGAGCCACTTTGGCTACACCTTC.